The present entry profiles one T cell receptor beta chain with its context. Its antigen is currently not known. The record has no base qualities; no much larger clone is one base away. This entry belongs to a study of cytomegalovirus exposure and HLA in healthy donors (dated by TCRdb to about 2017). Turning to the overall study: A later analysis indicated that the 100 to 150 validation repertoires were generated on the platform also employed for the roughly 730 repertoires of the first cohort. The study aimed to test whether cataloging public T cell receptors could reveal signatures of past pathogen exposure. To predict cytomegalovirus infection status, the study brought together high-throughput TCR immunosequencing, statistical association of individual TCRs with disease status, and machine learning. Along with the roughly 670-subject first cohort, a separate validation cohort of over a hundred different subjects was used.

Here is what the overall study found, with its caveats: In both the original and validation cohorts, the classifier was reported to diagnose cytomegalovirus status with high specificity and sensitivity. A later analysis found that TCRs clustered in the first cohort also tended to co-occur in the 120 validation repertoires, with 90% to 95% of cluster scores above 0. All 120 or so repertoires were used to score co-occurrence in the validation cohort in a later analysis, because that analysis had no HLA typing for the cohort. The authors suggested that the approach could potentially be generalized to other disease states and immunological phenotypes. Most TCR sequences were seen in very few donors, while some public TCRs were found in many individuals. A few of the identified cytomegalovirus-associated TCR beta chains were confirmed in vitro to be specific for cytomegalovirus antigens. The study gave a list of around 170 TCR beta chains associated with cytomegalovirus.

Libraries came from the immunoSEQ multiplex PCR assay. As for how the authors treated the data: A statistical classification framework was built for diagnosing cytomegalovirus status from the catalog of TCR beta chain sequences. Held by TCRdb, this immuneACCESS table contains in-frame sequences only and omits some clones. Under half of the omission traces to an unresolved V gene where checked; the cause of the rest is unknown. The V and J calls and clone size were taken over from that table, and D and trimming were inferred from the DNA. The sample table shows some 65,000 clones, and roughly 96% are seen once. The top ten constitute under 2.5% of the sample. From the cysteine up to the phenylalanine, the CDR3 has a length of 14 residues. Solely the CDR3 DNA is kept, with 42 bases framed from the first base. The germline V gene encodes CDR1 MNHEY and CDR2 SMNVEV (reference sequence). Relative to germline, V is missing 5 bases and J is missing 2 bases, with 3 bases of the junction outside any gene match.

Donors formed part of the validation cohort, which comprised 95 to 150 subjects and was distinct from the first cohort of under 800 subjects. The TCR sequence derives from a man aged 18 to 30 in good health and CMV-seronegative. Sequenced material: PBMCs. Recombination linked TRBV27 to TRBJ2-1; TRBD1 agrees with 7 junctional bases. The sequence in DNA is TGTGCCAGCAGTCCGGGACAGACCTACAATGAGCAGTTCTTC. It translates to CASSPGQTYNEQFF.